This TCR beta chain was found in a study of cytomegalovirus exposure and HLA in healthy donors. Study overall: Among the 370 or so donors who were genotyped, about 80% fell in the genetic ancestry cluster that is associated with self-reported Caucasian donors.

About this clone itself: What it recognizes is unknown.

The CDR3 length is 13 residues. The J segment lost 4 bases and the V segment lost 7 bases, leaving 5 bases of the junction unmatched. The V gene's germline CDR1 is GTSNPN and CDR2 SVGIG (reference sequence). Use of 60 Vbeta and 13 Jbeta primers characterized the PCR. Repertoires were generated with immunoSEQ multiplex PCR, while TCRdb's copy carries only in-frame clones and drops some. The sample includes about 160,000 clones, approximately 72% of them seen just once. Study results and caveats: The analysis excluded some indistinguishable V segments, including TRBV6-2 and TRBV6-3. Reports indicated that the classifier achieved high specificity and sensitivity in diagnosing cytomegalovirus status. Later analysis demonstrated an association between a missense DCLRE1C variant and TCR beta V- and J-gene trimming.

Sequenced material: PBMCs. V usage is TRBV30 and J usage is TRBJ2-3; the match to TRBD1 covers 10 bases. The sequence derives from a man aged 18 to 29 in good health and CMV-seronegative. CDR3 nucleotide sequence: TGTGCCTCCGACAGGGGGCGGGCAGATACGCAGTATTTT. Protein: CASDRGRADTQYF.